These 16 T cell receptor beta chains were sequenced from one sample in a study of T cells in women clearing cervical HPV infection. Assay used: immunoSEQ multiplex PCR; TCRdb lists only in-frame clones, some missing. The sample has some 33,000 clones. The sequencing input was blood buffy coat. The receptor source for this set is a woman aged 18-70 years with a cervical HPV16 infection that either progressed to CIN3+ or cleared (not recorded which).

This CDR3 is CSARAGTYGYTF. The part of the CDR3 DNA that was read is TGCAGTGCTCGCGCAGGGACATATGGC. The V call is TRBV20-1, the J call TRBJ1-2; perhaps TRBD1 as D (6 bases). Sequencing ends 3 residues short of the CDR3 end; the germline J gene provides the rest. Trimming left V 5 bases short and J 5 bases short, with 12 bases between. Germline assignment: CDR1 DFQATT and CDR2 SNEGSKA (reference sequence). The CDR3 has 12 residues.

Turning to this clone: The read ends 3 residues early relative to the CDR3; the germline J gene fills the gap. The J gene is TRBJ2-1, the V gene TRBV20-1; the match to TRBD2 covers 12 bases. This CDR3 is built from 14 residues. The V gene end was trimmed by 5 bases and the J gene end by 6 bases; junction bases not matched to a gene: 5. Germline CDR1 is DFQATT and CDR2 is SNEGSKA (reference sequence). This CDR3 is CSALLAGGGNEQFF. CDR3 DNA (partial): TGCAGTGCTTTGCTAGCGGGGGGGGGCAATGAG.

Turning to this clone: The observed sequence ends 3 residues before the CDR3 terminus, with the missing tail filled in from the germline J gene. The V gene is TRBV30, the J gene TRBJ2-7; 7 nucleotides agree with TRBD2. The CDR3 loop spans 14 amino acids. Germline assignment: CDR1 GTSNPN and CDR2 SVGIG (reference sequence). Losses at the gene ends were 3 bases for V and 3 bases for J; bases not matched to a gene: 8. Partial CDR3 DNA: TGTGCCTGGAGAGGACCCGGGACTAACTACGAG. Its translation is CAWRGPGTNYE. The complete CDR3 protein is CAWRGPGTNYEQYF.

With respect to this clone: Read data end 3 residues before the CDR3 end; the end is taken from the germline J gene. The chain recombines TRBV7-6 with TRBJ2-7; maybe TRBD1 (6 bases). The CDR3 runs 13 residues. The germline gives CDR1 SGHVS, CDR2 FNYEAQ. Trimming left V 3 bases short and J 2 bases short, with 8 bases between. This CDR3 is CASSFSGAYEQYF. CDR3 bases read: TGTGCCAGCAGCTTCTCAGGGGCCTACGAG. The variable domain in full, completed from reference TRBV7-6 and TRBJ2-7, reads GAGVSQSPRYKVTKRGQDVALRCDPISGHVSLYWYRQALGQGPEFLTYFNYEAQQDKSGLPNDRFSAERPEGSISTLTIQRTEQRDSAMYRCASSFSGAYEQYFGPGTRLTVT.

Turning to this clone: The read ends 3 residues before the CDR3 terminus; that terminus is restored from the germline J gene. The chain employs TRBV4-1 and TRBJ2-7, with a tentative D call TRBD1 (5 bases). Germline V gives CDR1 MGHRA, CDR2 YSYEKL. The CDR3 sequence is 14 residues long. With 0 bases removed from V and 5 bases from J, the gap between germline ends came to 11 bases. Incomplete CDR3 DNA: TGCGCCAGCAGCCAAGAGGCCCAGGGAAACGAG. Its protein product is CASSQEAQGNE. The full CDR3 is CASSQEAQGNEQYF.

Remarks on this clone: The read falls 3 residues short of the CDR3 end, and the missing part is taken from the germline J gene. V gene TRBV11-2 combines with J gene TRBJ1-6; the D is unclear. The CDR3 contains 14 residues. Germline CDR1 reads SGHAT; CDR2 reads FQNNGV. V lost 0 bases and J lost 5, with 5 bases in between. CDR3 DNA, as far as it was read: TGTGCCAGCAGCTTAGACCAGAATAATTCACCC. Amino acid sequence: CASSLDQNNSP. The full-length CDR3 reads as CASSLDQNNSPLHF.

With respect to this clone: The CDR3 extends 3 residues past the end of the read, so its final part is completed from the germline J gene. This CDR3 is also generated by other DNA sequences in the sample. The rearrangement uses TRBV30 and TRBJ2-2, with D perhaps matching TRBD2 (7 bases). The CDR3 covers 14 residues. V dropped 4 bases and J dropped 5 bases, with 14 bases sitting between them. Per germline, CDR1 GTSNPN and CDR2 SVGIG (reference sequence). The CDR3 DNA, read in part, is TGTGCCTGGACTCAAGGGGGGGGGACCGGGGAG. It is translated as CAWTQGGGTGE. The full CDR3 reads CAWTQGGGTGELFF.

On this clone itself: Read coverage stops 3 residues before the CDR3 terminus; the germline J gene supplies the remainder. V usage is TRBV4-1 and J usage is TRBJ2-3, with TRBD1 as a possible D gene (5 bases). The CDR3 consists of 15 residues. Germline V gene lookup returns CDR1 MGHRA and CDR2 YSYEKL. V dropped 1 base and J dropped 0 bases, with 8 bases sitting between them. The CDR3 sequence: CASSQGDRSTDTQYF. Incomplete CDR3 DNA: TGCGCCAGCAGCCAAGGCGACAGAAGCACAGATACG.

Concerning this clone itself: The read terminates 3 residues before the CDR3 end, so the remaining end is supplied by the germline J gene. The chain employs TRBV29-1 and TRBJ1-4, with TRBD1 identical over 7 bases. Trimming took 7 bases from V and 10 from J; bases not matched to a gene: 12. The CDR3 extends over 13 amino acids. Per germline, CDR1 SQVTM and CDR2 ANQGSEA. The part of the CDR3 DNA that was read is TGCAGCGCCCATACAGGGGATGGGGGAAAA. It is translated as CSAHTGDGGK. Given in full, the CDR3 is CSAHTGDGGKLFF.

A remark on this clone: The missing CDR3 end, 3 residues past where the read stops, is filled in from the germline J gene. The chain employs TRBV2 and TRBJ2-7; TRBD2 matches at 15 bases. Trimming removed 3 bases from V and 5 bases from J; junction bases left unmatched: 5. Germline lookup yields CDR1 SNHLY and CDR2 FYNNEI. The CDR3 spans 16 residues. The CDR3 bases that were read are TGTGCCAGCAGTGAGGGACTAGCGGGGGGTGAGGACGAG. Encoded protein: CASSEGLAGGEDE. The complete CDR3 sequence is CASSEGLAGGEDEQYF. The complete variable domain, with remaining parts taken from reference TRBV2 and TRBJ2-7, reads EPEVTQTPSHQVTQMGQEVILRCVPISNHLYFYWYRQILGQKVEFLVSFYNNEISEKSEIFDDQFSVERPDGSNFTLKIRSTKLEDSAMYFCASSEGLAGGEDEQYFGPGTRLTVT.

In regard to this clone: The read gets to within 3 residues of the CDR3 end, and the germline J gene fills in the rest. The rearrangement links TRBV20-1 to TRBJ2-2, with TRBD2 matching over 8 bases. Losses at the gene ends were 2 bases for V and 6 bases for J; bases not matched to a gene: 2. Germline CDR1 is DFQATT and CDR2 is SNEGSKA (reference sequence). There are 13 residues in the CDR3. The CDR3 spells CSARTREAGELFF. The covered CDR3 bases are TGCAGTGCTAGAACGCGGGAGGCCGGGGAG.

On this clone itself: Read sequence stops 3 residues before the CDR3 end, and the germline J gene provides the missing end. The V call is TRBV29-1, the J call TRBJ2-1; 9 bases align to TRBD2. The CDR3 is 16 amino acids. Germline V CDR1 and CDR2: SQVTM, ANQGSEA. The J segment lost 0 bases and the V segment lost 4 bases, leaving 7 bases of the junction unmatched. CDR3 bases read: TGCAGCGTTGTGGTTGGCGGGGGGGCCTCCTACAATGAG. This codes for CSVVVGGGASYNE. The complete CDR3 protein is CSVVVGGGASYNEQFF.

This clone is labeled medium-sized based on frequency. The read falls 3 residues short of the CDR3 end, and the missing part is taken from the germline J gene. This chain joins TRBV5-1 and TRBJ2-3; 8 positions match TRBD2. The CDR3 sequence is 14 residues long. Germline assignment: CDR1 SGHRS and CDR2 YFSETQ. Trimming took 1 base from V and 5 from J; bases not matched to a gene: 3. CDR3 sequence: CASSLILAGDTQYF. The part of the CDR3 DNA that was read is TGCGCCAGCAGCTTGATTCTAGCGGGAGATACG.

With regard to this clone: The CDR3 is cut off 3 residues early in the read; its end comes from the germline J gene. This chain joins TRBV14 and TRBJ2-1; D is unresolved. V lost 3 bases to trimming and J lost 5 bases, with 2 bases between them. The CDR3 sequence is 11 residues long. In germline, CDR1 is SGHDN, CDR2 FVKESK. Here the CDR3 reads CASSHNNEQFF. The CDR3 bases that were read are TGTGCCAGCAGCCACAACAATGAG.

In the case of this clone: The DNA ends 3 residues before the CDR3 does, and the rest of the CDR3 is filled in from the germline J gene. V gene TRBV20-1 combines with J gene TRBJ2-5; the match to TRBD1 covers 9 bases. Looked up from germline, CDR1 is DFQATT and CDR2 is SNEGSKA (reference sequence). V lost 3 bases and J lost 4; bases outside the gene matches: 9. This CDR3 spans 15 amino acids. The CDR3 sequence is CSASHPGQGGETQYF. The sequenced CDR3 bases are TGCAGTGCTAGCCATCCGGGACAGGGAGGAGAGACC.

Concerning this clone itself: The missing CDR3 end, 3 residues past where the read stops, is filled in from the germline J gene. J is TRBJ2-3 and V is TRBV7-3; 12 positions match TRBD2. Germline assignment: CDR1 SGHTA and CDR2 FQGTGA. The CDR3 sequence is 17 residues long. V shed 4 bases, J shed 2 bases, and the junction held 7 bases outside the gene matches. The part of the CDR3 DNA that was read is TGTGCCAGCAGCTCGAGGACTAGCGGGACCTTCACAGATACG. Residues: CASSSRTSGTFTDT. The full-length CDR3 reads as CASSSRTSGTFTDTQYF.